This T cell receptor beta chain was recovered during a study of vaccination and CD4 T cells after COVID-19. Germline V gene sequence: CDR1 MGHRA, CDR2 YSYEKL. Trimming cost V 0 bases and J 5 bases, with 13 bases left between them. CDR3 length equals 15 residues. On this clonotype itself: Its antigen is not identified.

Scientists ran DNA taken from cultured CD4+ T cells through the Oncomine TCR Beta short-read assay for sequencing. A single record per CDR3 protein comes from TCRdb applying MiXCR to the PCR reads. The data contain 15,000 to 20,000 distinct CDR3 sequences, roughly half of them singletons. Noted treatment: roughly ten-day PBMC culture with coronavirus spike peptide pools or control peptides (ViraFEST assay). The sample consisted of CD4+ T cells from blood, cultured in vitro, taken before SARS-CoV-2 vaccination. The receptor was isolated from a human donor who had recovered from COVID-19. This rearrangement joins TRBV4-1 to TRBJ1-2, with D uncertain. The CDR3 loop reads CASSQDLVNEYGYTF. The CDR3 nucleotides read TGCGCCAGCAGCCAAGATCTCGTCAACGAGTATGGCTACACCTTC.